These 3 T cell receptor beta chains came from one sample sequenced in a study of beta chain features in type 1 diabetes. Expressed TCRB transcripts were sequenced because the isolated RNA had all been reverse transcribed beforehand. This table comes from immunoSEQ multiplex PCR, and its TCRdb copy is limited to in-frame clones, with some not included. In the table there are about 620,000 clones, 15% to 19% of which are singletons. The sequenced material came from naive CD4+ T cells from blood. All receptors come from a man aged 18 to 29 in good health.

V and J are TRBV4-3 and TRBJ1-2; D unresolved. CDR1 is LGHNA and CDR2 is YSLEER in the germline V gene. Trimming removed 0 bases from V and 4 bases from J, with 15 bases in between. The CDR3 consists of 16 residues. CDR3 loop: CASSQDPQSVIYGYTF. CDR3 in DNA: TGCGCCAGCAGCCAAGATCCCCAGTCTGTGATCTATGGCTACACCTTC.

The table lists this clone with a few counts. The rearrangement uses TRBV30 and TRBJ2-5; a weak D match, TRBD2 (5 bases). CDR1 and CDR2 from the germline V gene are GTSNPN and SVGIG (reference sequence). The CDR3 spans 12 residues. Trimming took off 2 bases at V and 4 bases at J, with 8 bases between the two ends. Here the CDR3 reads CAWSSGGETQYF. The CDR3 coding sequence is TGTGCCTGGAGTAGCGGAGGAGAGACCCAGTACTTC.

This clone occurred a few times. The chain links TRBV7-8 to TRBJ2-2; TRBD1 matches at 9 bases. There are 16 residues in the CDR3. The germline gives CDR1 SGHVS, CDR2 FQNEAQ. The V gene end was trimmed by 4 bases and the J gene end by 3 bases; junction bases not matched to a gene: 6. For the CDR3, the DNA is TGTGCCAGCAGCTCCAGAACAGGGGGCGACACCGGGGAGCTGTTTTTT. It codes for CASSSRTGGDTGELFF. Looking up the rest from reference TRBV7-8 and TRBJ2-2 gives the full variable domain: GAGVSQSPRYKVAKRGQDVALRCDPISGHVSLFWYQQALGQGPEFLTYFQNEAQLDKSGLPSDRFFAERPEGSVSTLKIQRTQQEDSAVYLCASSSRTGGDTGELFFGEGSRLTVL.